This record covers a single TCR beta chain. Its cognate antigen is unknown. This entry is derived from a study of T cells in localized non-small cell lung cancer. Germline V gene sequence: CDR1 LNHDA, CDR2 SQIVND (reference sequence). CDR3 length equals 16 residues. Unmatched junction bases numbered 13, after V lost 6 bases and J lost 5 bases. Sequencing used immunoSEQ multiplex PCR; TCRdb keeps in-frame clones, though not all of them. The sample holds tens of thousands of clones, roughly 90% seen once. Regarding the study as a whole: Clonality peaked in uninvolved adjacent lung rather than tumor. Blood T cell density predicted longer survival; adjacent-lung clonality, shorter. Of the top 100 tumor clones, median around 62 were in adjacent lung, approximately 28 among its top 100.

The TCR originated in an older female donor with stage I lung adenocarcinoma. This chain joins TRBV19 and TRBJ2-1; 7 bases match TRBD1. The sequences come from peripheral blood, collected before any cancer treatment. The CDR3: CASRRTGLIDDNEQFF. The CDR3 DNA reads TGTGCCAGTAGACGGACAGGTCTAATTGACGACAATGAGCAGTTCTTC.